The present T cell receptor beta chain was sequenced within a study of T cell clonality in common variable immunodeficiency. TCRdb keeps only in-frame clones here, not all; method: immunoSEQ multiplex PCR. In total the sample includes 9,400 or so clones, none of them seen once. This clone occurred many times. What it binds is not known. Whole-study results and caveats: Reportedly, TCR beta sequences from common variable immunodeficiency showed fewer deletions and N-nucleotide insertions.

The sequencing sample was made of peripheral blood mononuclear cells. This receptor was identified in a human donor with common variable immunodeficiency.

The CDR3 loop is CASSPSFGTGVNSPLHF. The sequenced CDR3 bases are TGTGCCAGCAGCCCATCTTTTGGGACAGGGGTTAATTCACCC. The chain employs TRBV7-8 and TRBJ1-6, with TRBD1 identical over 10 bases. The CDR3 extends 3 residues past the end of the read, so its final part is completed from the germline J gene. The CDR3 runs 17 residues. Germline V CDR1 and CDR2: SGHVS, FQNEAQ. V was clipped by 5 bases and J by 6 bases; unmatched bases: 10.